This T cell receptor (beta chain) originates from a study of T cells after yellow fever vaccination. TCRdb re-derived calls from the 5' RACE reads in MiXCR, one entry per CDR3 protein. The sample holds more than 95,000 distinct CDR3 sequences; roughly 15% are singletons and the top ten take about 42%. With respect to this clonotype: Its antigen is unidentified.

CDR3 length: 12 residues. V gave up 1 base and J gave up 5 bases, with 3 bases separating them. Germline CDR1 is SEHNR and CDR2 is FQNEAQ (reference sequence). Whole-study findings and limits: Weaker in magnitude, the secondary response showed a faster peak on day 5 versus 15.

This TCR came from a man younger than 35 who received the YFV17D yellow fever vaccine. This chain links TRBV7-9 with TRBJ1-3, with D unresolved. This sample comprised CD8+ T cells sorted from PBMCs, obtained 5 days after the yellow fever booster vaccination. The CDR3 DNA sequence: TGTGCCAGCAGCTTAGAACGAAACACCATATATTTT. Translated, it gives CASSLERNTIYF. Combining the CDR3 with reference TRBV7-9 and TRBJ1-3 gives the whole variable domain DTGVSQNPRHKITKRGQNVTFRCDPISEHNRLYWYRQTLGQGPEFLTYFQNEAQLEKSRLLSDRFSAERPKGSFSTLEIQRTEQGDSAMYLCASSLERNTIYFGEGSWLTVV.